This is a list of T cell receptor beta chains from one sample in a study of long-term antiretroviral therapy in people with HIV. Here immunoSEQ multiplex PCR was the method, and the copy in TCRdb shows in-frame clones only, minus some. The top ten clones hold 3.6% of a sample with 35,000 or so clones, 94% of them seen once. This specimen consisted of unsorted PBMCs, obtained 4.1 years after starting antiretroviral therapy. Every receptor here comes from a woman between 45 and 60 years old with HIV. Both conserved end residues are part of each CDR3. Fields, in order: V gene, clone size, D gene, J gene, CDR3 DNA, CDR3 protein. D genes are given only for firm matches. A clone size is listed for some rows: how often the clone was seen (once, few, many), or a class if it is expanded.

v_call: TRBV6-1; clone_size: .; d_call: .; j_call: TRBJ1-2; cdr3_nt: TGTGCCAGCAGGGGGGCGACCTATGGCTACACCTTC; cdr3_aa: CASRGATYGYTF
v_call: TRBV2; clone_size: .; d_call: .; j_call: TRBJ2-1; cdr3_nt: TGTGCCAGCAGTGAGAATCCGGGAAATGAGCAGTTCTTC; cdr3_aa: CASSENPGNEQFF
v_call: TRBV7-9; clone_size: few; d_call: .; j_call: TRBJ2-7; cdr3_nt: TGTGCCAGCAGCTTAATAGTCGGACCCTACGAGCAGTACTTC; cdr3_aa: CASSLIVGPYEQYF
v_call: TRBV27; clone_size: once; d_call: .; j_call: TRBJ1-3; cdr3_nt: TGTGCCAGCAGTTTTAAAAGCTCTGGAAACACCATATATTTT; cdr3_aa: CASSFKSSGNTIYF
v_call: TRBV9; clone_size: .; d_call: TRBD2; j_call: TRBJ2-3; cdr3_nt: TGTGCCAGCAGCGTGGCTAGCGGGGGGCTTACAGATACGCAGTATTTT; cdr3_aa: CASSVASGGLTDTQYF
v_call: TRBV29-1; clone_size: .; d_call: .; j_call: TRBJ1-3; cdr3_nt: TGCAGCGTTGAATCAGGGACTGGAAACACCATATATTTT; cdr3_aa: CSVESGTGNTIYF
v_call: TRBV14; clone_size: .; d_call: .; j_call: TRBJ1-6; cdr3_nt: TGTGCCAGCAGCCAAGTAAGAACAGGGAATTCACCCCTCCACTTT; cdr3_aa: CASSQVRTGNSPLHF
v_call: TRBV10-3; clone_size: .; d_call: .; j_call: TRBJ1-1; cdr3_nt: TGTGCCATCAGTGACATACCTGCCATGAACACTGAAGCTTTCTTT; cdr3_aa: CAISDIPAMNTEAFF
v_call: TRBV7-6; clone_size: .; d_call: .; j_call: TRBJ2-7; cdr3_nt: TGTGCCAGCAGCTTAGGGACAGAACTCGTCTACGAGCAGTACTTC; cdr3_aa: CASSLGTELVYEQYF
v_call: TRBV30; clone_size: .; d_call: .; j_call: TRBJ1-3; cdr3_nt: TGTGCCTGGGATCTCAGGGTCTCTGGAAACACCATATATTTT; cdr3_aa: CAWDLRVSGNTIYF
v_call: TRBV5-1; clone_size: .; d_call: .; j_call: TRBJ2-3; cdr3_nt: TGCGCCAGCAGTCCAAAAATCACAGCAGGCACAGATACGCAGTATTTT; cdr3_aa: CASSPKITAGTDTQYF
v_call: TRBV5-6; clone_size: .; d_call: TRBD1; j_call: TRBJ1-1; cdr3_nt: TGTGCCAGCAGCAATTACAGGGGATACACTGAAGCTTTCTTT; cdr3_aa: CASSNYRGYTEAFF